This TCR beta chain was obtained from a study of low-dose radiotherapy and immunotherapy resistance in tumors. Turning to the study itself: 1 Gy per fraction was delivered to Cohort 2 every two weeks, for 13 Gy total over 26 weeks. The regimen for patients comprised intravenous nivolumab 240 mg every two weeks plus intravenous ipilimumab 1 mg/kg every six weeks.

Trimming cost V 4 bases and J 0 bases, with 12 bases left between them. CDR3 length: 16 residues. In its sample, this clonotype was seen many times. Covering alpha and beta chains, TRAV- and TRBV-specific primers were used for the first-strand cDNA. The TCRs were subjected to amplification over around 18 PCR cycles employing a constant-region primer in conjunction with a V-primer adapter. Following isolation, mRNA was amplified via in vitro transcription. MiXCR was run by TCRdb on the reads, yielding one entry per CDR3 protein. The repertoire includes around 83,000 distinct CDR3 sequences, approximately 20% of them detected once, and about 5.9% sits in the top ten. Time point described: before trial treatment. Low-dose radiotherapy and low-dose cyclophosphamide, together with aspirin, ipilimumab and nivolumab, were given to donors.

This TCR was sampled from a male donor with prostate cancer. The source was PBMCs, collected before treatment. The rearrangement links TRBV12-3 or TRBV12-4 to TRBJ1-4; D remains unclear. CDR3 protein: CASSYGLSATNEKLFF. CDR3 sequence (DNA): TGTGCCAGCAGTTACGGTTTGAGCGCAACTAATGAAAAACTGTTTTTT.